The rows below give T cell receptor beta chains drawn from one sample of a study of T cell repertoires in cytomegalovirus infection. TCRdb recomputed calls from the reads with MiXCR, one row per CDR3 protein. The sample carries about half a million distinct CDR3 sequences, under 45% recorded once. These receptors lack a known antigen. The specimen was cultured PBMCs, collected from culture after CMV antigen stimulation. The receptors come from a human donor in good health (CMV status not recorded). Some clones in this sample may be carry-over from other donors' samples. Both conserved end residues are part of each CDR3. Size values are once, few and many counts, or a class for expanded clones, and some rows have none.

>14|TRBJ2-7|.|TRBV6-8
CASSYGWGSYEQYF
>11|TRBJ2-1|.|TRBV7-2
CASSPQGEQFF
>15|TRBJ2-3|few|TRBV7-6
CASSLVGQPVDTQYF
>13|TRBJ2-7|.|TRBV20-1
CSASSPGPYEQYF
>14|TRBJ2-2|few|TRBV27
CASSFSGHTGELFF
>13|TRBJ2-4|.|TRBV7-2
CASSILAKNIQYF
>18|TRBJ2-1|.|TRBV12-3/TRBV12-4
CASSQLGLAGGLRNEQFF
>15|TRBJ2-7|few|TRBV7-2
CASSLGGQEVYEQYF
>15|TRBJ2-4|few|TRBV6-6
CASARDREPKNIQYF
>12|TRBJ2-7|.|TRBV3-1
CASSLSEYEQYF
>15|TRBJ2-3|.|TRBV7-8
CASRRRRGALDTQYF
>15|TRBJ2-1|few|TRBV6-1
CASSETSGTYNEQFF
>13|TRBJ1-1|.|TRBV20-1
CSARDPSWAEAFF
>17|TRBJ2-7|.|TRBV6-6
CASSYLGGTGSSYEQYF
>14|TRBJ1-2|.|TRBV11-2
CARSHGQGVNGYTF
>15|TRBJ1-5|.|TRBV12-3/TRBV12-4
CASSRLDRSNQPQHF
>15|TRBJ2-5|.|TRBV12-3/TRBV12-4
CASSGWAGAQETQYF
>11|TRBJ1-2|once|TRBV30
CAWSVVHGYTF
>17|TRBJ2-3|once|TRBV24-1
CATSDFRDPSRSDTQYF
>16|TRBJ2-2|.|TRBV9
CASSKGQAMNTGELFF
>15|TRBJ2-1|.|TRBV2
CASSGAGGGAGEQFF
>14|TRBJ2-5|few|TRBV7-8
CASSMWLKQETQYF
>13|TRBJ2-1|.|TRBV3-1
CASSPSRDGEQFF
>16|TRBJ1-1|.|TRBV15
CATSGLLSMGNTEAFF
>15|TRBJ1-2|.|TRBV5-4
CASSSGGQLNYGYTF
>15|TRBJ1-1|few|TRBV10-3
CAISDSAFANTEAFF
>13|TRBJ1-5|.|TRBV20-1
CSAKQGLAQPQHF
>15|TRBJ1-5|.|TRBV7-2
CASSLGGVDNQPQHF
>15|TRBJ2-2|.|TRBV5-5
CASSPLGSVTGELFF
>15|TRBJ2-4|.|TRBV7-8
CASSSFRGAKNIQYF
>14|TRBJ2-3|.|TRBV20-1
CSARFASGTDTQYF
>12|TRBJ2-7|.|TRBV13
CASSGRENEQYF
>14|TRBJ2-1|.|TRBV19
CASNRGASYNEQFF
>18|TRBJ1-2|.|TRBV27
CASSSLTGGGLSNYGYTF
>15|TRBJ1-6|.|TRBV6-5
CASSSRAGAESPLHF
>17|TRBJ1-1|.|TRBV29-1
CSVEDFHSGQGATEAFF
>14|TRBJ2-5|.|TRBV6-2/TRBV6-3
CASSFVDRAGTQYF
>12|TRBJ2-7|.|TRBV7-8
CASSRQGLEQYF
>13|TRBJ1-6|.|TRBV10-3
CAIAAAENSPLHF
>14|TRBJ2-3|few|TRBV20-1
CSASRTGPPDTQYF
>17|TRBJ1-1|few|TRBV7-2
CASSPGHTGRLFSEAFF
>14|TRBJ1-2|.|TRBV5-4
CASSLFRQGDGYTF
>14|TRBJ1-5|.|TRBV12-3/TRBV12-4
CASSLSGGLEPQHF